The 15 T cell receptor beta chains in this list originate from one sample, sequenced in a study of T-cell memory formation after mild COVID-19 (dated by TCRdb to about 2021). Receptor amplification or capture employed 5' RACE. The reads were generated on an Illumina NovaSeq 6000. TCRdb reworked the public reads: Q25 trimming with fastp, MiXCR clone assembly, productive beta chains retained. Merged by CDR3 protein, the rows form single entries marked with the most common genes and DNA. The sample table records fewer than 400,000 distinct CDR3 sequences; roughly 15% of these occur just once. The ten largest clonotypes hold about 22% of the sample. Sequencing input: PBMCs or a T cell subset sorted from them (not recorded which). The receptors derive from a man between 18 and 29 years old who had mild COVID-19 (a few samples of this study predate the infection). The sample titles of this study are shuffled in the database, so cell type and time point are left out; the donor was told from shared clones.

This clonotype has more than one count but fewer than ten. The chain couples TRBV20-1 to TRBJ2-5, with 7 nucleotides matching TRBD2. Germline values: CDR1 DFQATT, CDR2 SNEGSKA (reference sequence). The CDR3 has 15 amino acids. The ends lost 6 bases at V and 5 bases at J; junction bases unmatched: 15. This CDR3 reads CSARLAGWPGETQYF. CDR3 DNA: TGCAGTGCACGGTTAGCGGGCTGGCCGGGGGAGACCCAGTACTTC.

The rearrangement uses TRBV7-2 and TRBJ2-3; D possibly corresponds to TRBD1 (6 bases). Per the germline V gene, CDR1 is SGHTA and CDR2 is FQGNSA. The CDR3 runs to 15 residues. V was shortened by 5 bases and J by 4 bases, with 16 bases between the two germline ends. The CDR3 is CASSQTRGLPDTQYF. DNA of the CDR3: TGTGCCAGCAGCCAGACGAGGGGGTTGCCAGATACGCAGTATTTT.

Many counts were recorded for this clonotype. The chain has TRBV5-1 and TRBJ1-6, with D possibly being TRBD1 (5 bases). The CDR3 sequence is 15 residues long. In germline, CDR1 is SGHRS, CDR2 YFSETQ. V lost 0 bases and J 10 bases, leaving 14 bases between the germline ends. The CDR3 loop reads CASSLVSGSESPLHF. The DNA for the CDR3 is TGCGCCAGCAGCTTGGTTTCAGGGTCGGAATCACCCCTCCACTTT.

The chain's CDR3 is CASSPGTFSYEQYV. The CDR3 DNA is TGTGCCAGCTCACCGGGGACCTTTTCCTACGAGCAGTACGTC. The J gene is TRBJ2-7, the V gene TRBV18, with D possibly called TRBD1 or TRBD2 (5 bases each). V shed 3 bases and J shed 1 base, with 10 bases lying between them. Per germline, CDR1 KGHSH and CDR2 LQKENI. The CDR3 covers 14 residues.

CDR3 in amino acids: CSARDTRDTEAFF. CDR3 bases: TGCAGTGCTAGAGACACCAGGGACACTGAAGCTTTCTTT. The chain couples TRBV20-1 to TRBJ1-1; weak D call: TRBD1 (5 bases). Germline CDR1 DFQATT, CDR2 SNEGSKA (reference sequence). CDR3 length: 13 residues. V was pared by 0 bases and J by 3 bases, with 8 bases between.

The chain couples TRBV24-1 to TRBJ2-5, with 7 bases fitting TRBD1. V shed 5 bases and J 4 bases; nucleotides not matched to a gene: 3. Germline CDR1 reads KGHDR; CDR2 reads SFDVKD. The CDR3 runs 13 residues. CDR3 nucleotide sequence: TGTGCCACCAGTGCGGGACAGTCAGAGACCCAGTACTTC. Translating it yields CATSAGQSETQYF.

This clonotype has more than one count but fewer than ten. Here the CDR3 DNA reads TGTGCCAGCAGCCAACACGGGACTAACTATGGCTACACCTTC. This encodes CASSQHGTNYGYTF. The V call is TRBV7-2, the J call TRBJ1-2; no clear D gene. Germline CDR1 is SGHTA and CDR2 is FQGNSA. This CDR3 has 14 amino acids. Trimming left V 5 bases short and J 0 bases short, with 10 bases between.

The table lists this clonotype with a few counts. The chain employs TRBV7-6 and TRBJ1-1, with a tentative D call TRBD1 (5 bases). The germline V gene has CDR1 SGHVS and CDR2 FNYEAQ. The CDR3 totals 14 residues. V lost 5 bases and J 1 base, leaving 11 bases between the germline ends. In DNA, the CDR3 is TGTGCCAGCAGCCGAGGCGGGGCGAACACTGAAGCTTTCTTT. Translation: CASSRGGANTEAFF.

This rearrangement joins TRBV4-1 to TRBJ1-1; TRBD1 matches 9 bases. Germline lookup yields CDR1 MGHRA and CDR2 YSYEKL. The CDR3 covers 14 residues. V was pared by 3 bases and J by 6 bases, with 5 bases of the junction left unmatched. For the CDR3, the DNA is TGCGCCAGCAGCCAGTGGGGACAGGGAGCTGAAGCTTTCTTT. It is translated as CASSQWGQGAEAFF.

This clonotype showed up many times. This chain connects TRBV18 to TRBJ2-7; weak D call: TRBD1 (6 bases). Trimming cost V 5 bases and J 1 base, with 12 bases left between them. Per the germline V gene, CDR1 is KGHSH and CDR2 is LQKENI. CDR3 size: 14 residues. The CDR3 reads CASSSQGQSYEQYF. CDR3 in DNA: TGTGCCAGCTCATCGCAGGGGCAATCCTACGAGCAGTACTTC.

Only a few counts were recorded for this clonotype. The rearrangement uses TRBV4-2 and TRBJ2-1, with 11 bases that match TRBD2. V was clipped by 3 bases and J by 1 base; unmatched bases: 11. The CDR3 is made up of 19 amino acids. Looked up from germline, CDR1 is LGHNA and CDR2 is YNFKEQ. The CDR3 DNA sequence: TGTGCCAGCAGCCAGACTAGCGGGGACAGCCTATGGTCCTACAATGAGCAGTTCTTC. Residues: CASSQTSGDSLWSYNEQFF.

Only a few counts were recorded for this clonotype. The chain recombines TRBV7-2 with TRBJ2-7; TRBD1 agrees at 7 bases. The CDR3 consists of 14 residues. Losses at the gene ends were 5 bases for V and 3 bases for J; bases not matched to a gene: 7. Germline V gene sequence: CDR1 SGHTA, CDR2 FQGNSA. The DNA of the CDR3 is TGTGCCAGCAGCACGGACAGGAAACTCTACGAGCAGTACTTC. It specifies CASSTDRKLYEQYF.

The CDR3 loop reads CASSQEASAGGITGELFF. The CDR3 coding sequence is TGCGCCAGCAGCCAGGAGGCCTCAGCGGGGGGTATCACCGGGGAGCTGTTTTTT. The chain combines TRBV4-1 with TRBJ2-2; 9 bases agree with TRBD2. Unmatched junction bases numbered 12, after V lost 3 bases and J lost 4 bases. Germline loops: CDR1 MGHRA, CDR2 YSYEKL. The CDR3 contains 18 residues.

The chain recombines TRBV5-4 with TRBJ1-1, with D perhaps matching TRBD1 (6 bases). This CDR3 comprises 14 residues. V lost 4 bases and J 3 bases, leaving 13 bases between the germline ends. CDR1 is SGHNT and CDR2 is YYREEE in the germline V gene (reference sequence). CDR3 protein: CASSGGGRYTEAFF. The CDR3 coding sequence is TGTGCCAGCAGCGGGGGGGGGCGTTACACTGAAGCTTTCTTT.

This clonotype was seen a handful of times. This rearrangement joins TRBV7-9 to TRBJ2-3; D unresolved. V was cut by 7 bases and J by 6 bases, with 11 bases left in between. CDR3 length: 12 residues. CDR1 is SEHNR and CDR2 is FQNEAQ in the germline V gene (reference sequence). The CDR3 sequence is CASNPLPDTQYF. For the CDR3, the DNA is TGTGCCAGCAACCCTCTCCCCGATACGCAGTATTTT.